The source of this T cell receptor beta chain is a study of early T cells in non-severe SARS-CoV-2 infection. Attached unique molecular identifiers marked individual cDNA molecules. TCRdb fed the 5' RACE reads into MiXCR, producing one record per CDR3 protein. The sample has 55,000 to 75,000 distinct CDR3 sequences; approximately 8% are singletons. This receptor was obtained from an adult who was a healthcare worker with PCR-confirmed SARS-CoV-2 infection or an uninfected control (not recorded which). Sequenced sample: whole blood.

CDR3 region: CASSLAEVDTQYF. In nucleotides, the CDR3 is TGTGCCAGCAGTCTAGCGGAAGTAGATACGCAGTATTTT. This chain uses TRBV28 with TRBJ2-3, with 7 bases matching TRBD2. The CDR3 covers 13 residues. The V gene end was trimmed by 5 bases and the J gene end by 5 bases; junction bases not matched to a gene: 4. In germline, CDR1 is MDHEN, CDR2 SYDVKM.